The TCR beta chain under discussion was sequenced for a study of cytomegalovirus exposure and HLA in healthy donors. Whole-study findings and limits: Per a later analysis, roughly 17,000 TCR beta sequences showed association with HLA alleles at 0.05 false discovery rate. Specificity for CMV antigens was confirmed in vitro for a few of the CMV-associated chains. Per a prior analysis, the majority of TCR beta V segments were productive roughly 90% or roughly 30% of the time. It was about 150 TCR beta chains that were listed as cytomegalovirus-associated.

Germline CDR1 SGHNT, CDR2 YYREEE (reference sequence). The CDR3 is 13 residues long. The V gene lost 5 bases and the J gene lost 1 base, with 9 bases spanning the gap. PCR primers comprised 60 Vbeta and 13 Jbeta primers. Here immunoSEQ multiplex PCR was the method, and the copy in TCRdb shows in-frame clones only, minus some. The sample lists about 130,000 clones, roughly 88% occurring once. The sample holds one count of this clone. Its antigen is unidentified. Sequencing was done on a sample of PBMCs. The chain carries TRBV5-4 and TRBJ1-1; D not resolved. This TCR came from a woman aged 18-29 years in good health and CMV-seropositive. For the CDR3, the DNA is TGTGCCAGCAGTCGGACTGGGAACACTGAAGCTTTCTTT. Protein: CASSRTGNTEAFF. Looking up the rest from reference TRBV5-4 and TRBJ1-1 gives the full variable domain: ETGVTQSPTHLIKTRGQQVTLRCSSQSGHNTVSWYQQALGQGPQFIFQYYREEENGRGNFPPRFSGLQFPNYSSELNVNALELDDSALYLCASSRTGNTEAFFGQGTRLTVV.